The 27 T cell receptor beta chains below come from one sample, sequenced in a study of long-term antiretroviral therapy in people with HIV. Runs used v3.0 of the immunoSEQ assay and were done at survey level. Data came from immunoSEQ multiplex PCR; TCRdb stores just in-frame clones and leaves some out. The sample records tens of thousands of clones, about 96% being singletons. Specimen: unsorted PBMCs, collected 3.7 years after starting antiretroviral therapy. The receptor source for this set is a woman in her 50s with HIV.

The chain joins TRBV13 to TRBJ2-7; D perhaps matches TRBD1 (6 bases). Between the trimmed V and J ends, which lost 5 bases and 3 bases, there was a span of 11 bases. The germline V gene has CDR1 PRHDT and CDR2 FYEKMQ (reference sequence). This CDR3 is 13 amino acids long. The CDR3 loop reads CASSLQGVYEQYF. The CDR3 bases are TGTGCCAGCAGCCTACAGGGTGTCTACGAGCAGTACTTC.

The CDR3 reads CSVEDRDRVTF. The CDR3 bases are TGCAGCGTTGAGGACCGGGACAGGGTCACCTTC. This sequence joins TRBV29-1 and TRBJ1-2; TRBD1 aligns across 9 bases. The CDR3 consists of 11 residues. The V and J ends lost 3 bases and 13 bases, in that order; junction bases with no gene match: 6. Germline V gene lookup returns CDR1 SQVTM and CDR2 ANQGSEA.

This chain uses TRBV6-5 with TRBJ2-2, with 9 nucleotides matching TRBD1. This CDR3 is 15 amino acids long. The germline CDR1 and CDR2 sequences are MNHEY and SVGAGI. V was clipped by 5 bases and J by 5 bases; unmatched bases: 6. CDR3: CASSTGTGRTGELFF. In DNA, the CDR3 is TGTGCCAGCAGTACCGGGACAGGGAGAACCGGGGAGCTGTTTTTT.

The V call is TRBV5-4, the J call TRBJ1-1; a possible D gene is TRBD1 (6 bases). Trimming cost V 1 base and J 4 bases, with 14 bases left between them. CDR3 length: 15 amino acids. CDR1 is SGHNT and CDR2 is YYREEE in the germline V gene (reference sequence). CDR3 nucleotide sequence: TGTGCCAGCAGCTTGCCCCGGACCAGGGGCACTGAAGCTTTCTTT. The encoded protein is CASSLPRTRGTEAFF.

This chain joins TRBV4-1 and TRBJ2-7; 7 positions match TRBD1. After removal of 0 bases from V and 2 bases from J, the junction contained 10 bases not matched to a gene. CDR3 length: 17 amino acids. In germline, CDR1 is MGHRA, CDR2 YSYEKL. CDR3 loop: CASSQENGVQGAYEQYF. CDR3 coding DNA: TGCGCCAGCAGCCAAGAGAACGGAGTCCAGGGGGCCTACGAGCAGTACTTC.

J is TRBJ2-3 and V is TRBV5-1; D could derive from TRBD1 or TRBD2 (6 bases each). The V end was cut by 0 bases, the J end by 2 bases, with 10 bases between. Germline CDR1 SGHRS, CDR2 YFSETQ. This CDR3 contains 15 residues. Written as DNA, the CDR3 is TGCGCCAGCAGCTTGGAATGGGGGGCCACAGATACGCAGTATTTT. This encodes CASSLEWGATDTQYF.

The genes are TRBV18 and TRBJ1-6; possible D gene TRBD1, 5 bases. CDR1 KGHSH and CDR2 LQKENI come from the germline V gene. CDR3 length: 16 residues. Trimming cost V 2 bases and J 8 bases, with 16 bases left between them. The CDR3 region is CASSPSIPGPDSPLHF. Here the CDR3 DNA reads TGTGCCAGCTCACCAAGTATCCCAGGGCCCGATTCACCCCTCCACTTT. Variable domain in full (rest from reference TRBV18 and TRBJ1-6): NAGVMQNPRHLVRRRGQEARLRCSPMKGHSHVYWYRQLPEEGLKFMVYLQKENIIDESGMPKERFSAEFPKEGPSILRIQQVVRGDSAAYFCASSPSIPGPDSPLHFGNGTRLTVT.

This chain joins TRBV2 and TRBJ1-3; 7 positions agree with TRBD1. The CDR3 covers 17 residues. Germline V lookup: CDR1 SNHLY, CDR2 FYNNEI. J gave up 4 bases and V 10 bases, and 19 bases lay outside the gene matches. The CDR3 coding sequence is TGTGCCATCCAGGGGGAGCGGCAGGGGGGGCTCGGAAACACCATATATTTT. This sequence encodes CAIQGERQGGLGNTIYF.

CDR3 region: CASSVELAGGPATQYF. DNA of the CDR3: TGTGCCAGCAGCGTTGAGCTAGCGGGGGGGCCTGCTACGCAGTATTTT. This chain uses TRBV2 with TRBJ2-3; 12 bases line up with TRBD2. The CDR3 loop spans 16 amino acids. Trimming at V came to 6 bases and at J to 8 bases, leaving 12 bases not matched to a gene. Per the germline V gene, CDR1 is SNHLY and CDR2 is FYNNEI. Full variable domain (outside the CDR3, taken from reference TRBV2 and TRBJ2-3): EPEVTQTPSHQVTQMGQEVILRCVPISNHLYFYWYRQILGQKVEFLVSFYNNEISEKSEIFDDQFSVERPDGSNFTLKIRSTKLEDSAMYFCASSVELAGGPATQYFGPGTRLTVL.

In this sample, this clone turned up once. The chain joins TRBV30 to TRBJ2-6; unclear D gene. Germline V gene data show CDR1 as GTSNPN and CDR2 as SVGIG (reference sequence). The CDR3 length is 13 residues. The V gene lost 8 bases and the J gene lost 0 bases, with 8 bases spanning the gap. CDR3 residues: CARTISGANVLTF. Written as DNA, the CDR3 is TGTGCCCGCACCATCTCTGGGGCCAACGTCCTGACTTTC.

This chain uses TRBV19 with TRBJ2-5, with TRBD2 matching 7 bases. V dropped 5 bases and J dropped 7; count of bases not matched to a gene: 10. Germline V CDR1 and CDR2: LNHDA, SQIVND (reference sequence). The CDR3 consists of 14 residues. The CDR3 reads CASSWEGRSSTQYF. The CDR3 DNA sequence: TGTGCCAGTAGTTGGGAGGGGCGGTCGTCGACCCAGTACTTC.

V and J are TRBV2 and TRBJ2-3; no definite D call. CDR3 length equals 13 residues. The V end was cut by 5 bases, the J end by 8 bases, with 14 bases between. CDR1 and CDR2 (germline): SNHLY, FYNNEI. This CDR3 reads CASSRDLESTQYF. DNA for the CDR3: TGTGCCAGCAGTCGCGACCTCGAGAGTACGCAGTATTTT.

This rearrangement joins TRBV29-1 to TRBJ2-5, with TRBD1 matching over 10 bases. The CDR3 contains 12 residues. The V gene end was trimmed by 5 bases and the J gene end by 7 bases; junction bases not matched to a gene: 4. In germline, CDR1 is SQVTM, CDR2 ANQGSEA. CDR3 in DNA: TGCAGCGTTATAGGGACAGGGGTGACCCAGTACTTC. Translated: CSVIGTGVTQYF.

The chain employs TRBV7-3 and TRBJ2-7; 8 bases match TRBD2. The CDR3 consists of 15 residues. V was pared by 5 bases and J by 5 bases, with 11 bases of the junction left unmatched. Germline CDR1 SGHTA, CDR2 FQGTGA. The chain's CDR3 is CASSRTGTRGDEQYF. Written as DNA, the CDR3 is TGTGCCAGCAGCCGAACCGGGACTAGGGGCGACGAGCAGTACTTC.

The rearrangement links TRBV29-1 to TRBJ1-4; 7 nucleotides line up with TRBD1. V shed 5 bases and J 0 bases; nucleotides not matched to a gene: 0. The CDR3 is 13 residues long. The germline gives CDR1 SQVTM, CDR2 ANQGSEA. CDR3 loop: CSVQGATNEKLFF. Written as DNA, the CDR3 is TGCAGCGTTCAGGGGGCAACTAATGAAAAACTGTTTTTT.

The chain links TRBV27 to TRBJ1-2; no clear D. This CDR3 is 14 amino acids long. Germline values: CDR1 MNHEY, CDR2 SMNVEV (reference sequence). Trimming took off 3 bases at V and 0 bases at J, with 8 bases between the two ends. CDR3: CASSFVGSNYGYTF. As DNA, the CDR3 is TGTGCCAGCAGTTTCGTAGGGTCTAACTATGGCTACACCTTC.

The CDR3 loop reads CASRSTGAYEQYF. The CDR3 DNA reads as TGTGCCAGCAGGTCGACAGGAGCCTACGAGCAGTACTTC. The genes are TRBV6-5 and TRBJ2-7; weak D call: TRBD1 (6 bases). Germline-derived CDR1 and CDR2 are MNHEY and SVGAGI. CDR3 length equals 13 residues. V lost 6 bases, J lost 2 bases, and 11 bases lay in between.

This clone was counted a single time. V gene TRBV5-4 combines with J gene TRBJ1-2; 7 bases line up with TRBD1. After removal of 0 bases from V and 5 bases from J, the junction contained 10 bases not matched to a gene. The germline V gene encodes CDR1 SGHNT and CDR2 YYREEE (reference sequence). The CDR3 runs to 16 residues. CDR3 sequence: CASSLGVDRLQYGYTF. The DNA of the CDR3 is TGTGCCAGCAGCTTGGGGGTGGACAGGTTACAGTATGGCTACACCTTC.

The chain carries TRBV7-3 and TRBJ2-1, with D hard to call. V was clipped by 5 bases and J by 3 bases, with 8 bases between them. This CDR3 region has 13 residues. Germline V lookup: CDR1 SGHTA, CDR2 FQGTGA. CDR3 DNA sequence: TGTGCCAGCAGCCCCGACATCTACAATGAGCAGTTCTTC. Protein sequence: CASSPDIYNEQFF.

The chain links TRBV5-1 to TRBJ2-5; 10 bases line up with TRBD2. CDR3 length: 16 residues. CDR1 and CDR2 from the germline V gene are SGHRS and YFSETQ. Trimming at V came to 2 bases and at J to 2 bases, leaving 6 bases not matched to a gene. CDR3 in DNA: TGCGCCAGCAGCTTAAGCGGGGGGGCCCCTCAAGAGACCCAGTACTTC. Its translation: CASSLSGGAPQETQYF.

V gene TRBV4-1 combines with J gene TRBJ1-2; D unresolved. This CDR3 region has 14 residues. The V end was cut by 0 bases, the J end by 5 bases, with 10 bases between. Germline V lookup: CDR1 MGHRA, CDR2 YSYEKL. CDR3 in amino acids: CASSQEGIRYGYTF. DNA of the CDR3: TGCGCCAGCAGCCAAGAAGGAATTAGGTATGGCTACACCTTC.

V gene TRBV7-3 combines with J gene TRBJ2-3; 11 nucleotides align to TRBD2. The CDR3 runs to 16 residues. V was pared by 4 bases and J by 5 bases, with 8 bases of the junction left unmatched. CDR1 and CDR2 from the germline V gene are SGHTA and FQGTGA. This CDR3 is CASSYLAGGPEDTQYF. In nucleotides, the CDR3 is TGTGCCAGCAGCTACTTAGCGGGGGGGCCCGAAGATACGCAGTATTTT.

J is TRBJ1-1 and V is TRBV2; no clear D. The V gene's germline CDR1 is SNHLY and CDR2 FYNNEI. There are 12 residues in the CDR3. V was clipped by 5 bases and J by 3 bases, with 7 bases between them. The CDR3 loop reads CASSNFYTEAFF. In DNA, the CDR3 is TGTGCCAGCAGTAATTTTTACACTGAAGCTTTCTTT.

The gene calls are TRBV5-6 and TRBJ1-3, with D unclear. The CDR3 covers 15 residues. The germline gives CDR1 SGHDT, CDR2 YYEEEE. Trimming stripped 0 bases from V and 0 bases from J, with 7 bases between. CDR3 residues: CASSLGPHSGNTIYF. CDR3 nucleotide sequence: TGTGCCAGCAGCTTGGGACCGCACTCTGGAAACACCATATATTTT. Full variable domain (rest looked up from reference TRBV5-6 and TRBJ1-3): DAGVTQSPTHLIKTRGQQVTLRCSPKSGHDTVSWYQQALGQGPQFIFQYYEEEERQRGNFPDRFSGHQFPNYSSELNVNALLLGDSALYLCASSLGPHSGNTIYFGEGSWLTVV.

CDR3 coding DNA: TGTGCCAGCGGACAGGGAAGGAACACTGAAGCTTTCTTT. Translating gives CASGQGRNTEAFF. The V and J genes are TRBV7-3 and TRBJ1-1; 8 bases agree with TRBD1. V was clipped by 8 bases and J by 1 base; unmatched bases: 3. The CDR3 is 13 residues long. Germline loops: CDR1 SGHTA, CDR2 FQGTGA.

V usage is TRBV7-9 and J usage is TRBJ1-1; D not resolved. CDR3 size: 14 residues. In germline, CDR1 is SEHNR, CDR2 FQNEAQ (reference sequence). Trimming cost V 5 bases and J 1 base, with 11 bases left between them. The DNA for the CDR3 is TGTGCCAGCAGCCCCCTCCGTGGGAACACTGAAGCTTTCTTT. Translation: CASSPLRGNTEAFF.

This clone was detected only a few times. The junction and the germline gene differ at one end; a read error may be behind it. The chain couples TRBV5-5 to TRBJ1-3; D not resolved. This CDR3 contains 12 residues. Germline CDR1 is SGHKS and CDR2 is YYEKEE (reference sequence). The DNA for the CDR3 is TGTGCCAGCAGCTTGGCCTCATCGGGTGAGGATTTT. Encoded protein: CASSLASSGEDF.